Following are 8 T cell receptor beta chains from one sample sequenced in a study of OX40 agonist ivuxolimab in advanced cancers. Measured with immunoSEQ multiplex PCR; TCRdb has only the in-frame clones, and not every one. The profile shows 15,000 to 20,000 clones, around 79% of them singletons. The material sequenced was CD4+ or CD8+ T cells sorted from blood, taken in a trial of the OX40 agonist ivuxolimab. These receptors were obtained from an adult with an advanced solid tumor such as melanoma, head and neck, liver or kidney cancer.

About this clone: This may be a read error: a much more frequent sequence differs by one nucleotide. Other nucleotide sequences from this sample produce the same CDR3. This chain uses TRBV7-2 with TRBJ2-1; a possible D gene is TRBD2 (6 bases). CDR1 is SGHTA and CDR2 is FQGNSA in the germline V gene. The V end was cut by 1 base, the J end by 7 bases, with 8 bases between. The CDR3 extends over 13 amino acids. In nucleotides, the CDR3 is TGTGCCAGCAGCTTAGGGGGGGAGAATGAGCAGTTCTTC. Protein product: CASSLGGENEQFF.

The chain uses TRBV4-3 and TRBJ2-3; tentative D call: TRBD2 (6 bases). This CDR3 is 17 amino acids long. Deletions cut 1 base from V and 0 bases from J, with 14 bases between. Germline lookup yields CDR1 LGHNA and CDR2 YSLEER. CDR3 loop: CASSQGVGTSSTDTQYF. The CDR3, as DNA: TGCGCCAGCAGCCAAGGGGTCGGGACTTCTAGCACAGATACGCAGTATTTT.

Here the CDR3 DNA reads TGTGCCAGCAGTATCGGGACTAGCATCACAGATACGCAGTATTTT. Its translation is CASSIGTSITDTQYF. This chain uses TRBV27 with TRBJ2-3; TRBD2 matches 9 bases. This CDR3 is built from 15 residues. The junction had 5 bases not matched to a gene; V was cut back by 5 bases and J by 2 bases. Germline lookup yields CDR1 MNHEY and CDR2 SMNVEV (reference sequence).

The chain employs TRBV7-8 and TRBJ2-3, with 10 bases aligning to TRBD2. Germline V gene data show CDR1 as SGHVS and CDR2 as FQNEAQ. The CDR3 runs 14 residues. V trimming: 6 bases; J trimming: 6 bases; junction bases outside the gene matches: 6. CDR3 DNA sequence: TGTGCCAGCAGTGCTAGCGGGAGCGACGATACGCAGTATTTT. Translating it yields CASSASGSDDTQYF.

The V and J genes are TRBV7-9 and TRBJ2-3, with D tentatively TRBD1 or TRBD2 (5 bases each). Germline CDR1 SEHNR, CDR2 FQNEAQ (reference sequence). The CDR3 contains 14 residues. With 5 bases removed from V and 4 bases from J, the gap between germline ends came to 13 bases. Here the CDR3 DNA reads TGTGCCAGCAGCGAAGGGAGAGGGGCAGATACGCAGTATTTT. Its translation: CASSEGRGADTQYF.

CDR3 residues: CASSLGVAGTDTQYF. The CDR3 nucleotides are TGTGCCAGCAGCTTAGGAGTAGCGGGCACAGATACGCAGTATTTT. The chain combines TRBV7-9 with TRBJ2-3, with D perhaps matching TRBD2 (6 bases). Trimming stripped 1 base from V and 1 base from J, with 9 bases between. This CDR3 is built from 15 residues. The V gene's germline CDR1 is SEHNR and CDR2 FQNEAQ (reference sequence). Full variable domain (remainder filled in from reference TRBV7-9 and TRBJ2-3): DTGVSQNPRHKITKRGQNVTFRCDPISEHNRLYWYRQTLGQGPEFLTYFQNEAQLEKSRLLSDRFSAERPKGSFSTLEIQRTEQGDSAMYLCASSLGVAGTDTQYFGPGTRLTVL.

The rearrangement uses TRBV6-5 and TRBJ2-7; 7 nucleotides align to TRBD1. V lost 2 bases and J lost 1; bases outside the gene matches: 5. There are 15 residues in the CDR3. CDR1 and CDR2 from the germline V gene are MNHEY and SVGAGI. The CDR3, as DNA: TGTGCCAGCAGTTACGGTGGACAGGTGTCCTACGAGCAGTACTTC. As protein: CASSYGGQVSYEQYF.

The CDR3 reads CASTWRGGMREQYF. Written as DNA, the CDR3 is TGTGCCAGCACTTGGCGAGGGGGGATGAGGGAGCAGTACTTC. The V gene is TRBV28, the J gene TRBJ2-7; D could derive from TRBD1 or TRBD2 (6 bases each). The germline gives CDR1 MDHEN, CDR2 SYDVKM. The CDR3 is 14 residues long. The germline V and J ends were trimmed by 7 bases and 7 bases, with 20 bases remaining between them. The variable domain in full, completed from reference TRBV28 and TRBJ2-7, reads DVKVTQSSRYLVKRTGEKVFLECVQDMDHENMFWYRQDPGLGLRLIYFSYDVKMKEKGDIPEGYSVSREKKERFSLILESASTNQTSMYLCASTWRGGMREQYFGPGTRLTVT.